Presented here are 5 T cell receptor beta chains from one specimen sequenced in a study of blood T cell repertoires in COVID-19. Sequencing used immunoSEQ multiplex PCR; TCRdb keeps in-frame clones, though not all of them. The data contain 90,000 or so clones, approximately 91% of them singletons. Source material: peripheral blood. The source is a human donor with active COVID-19. The donor label of this sample is uncertain.

This chain uses TRBV2 with TRBJ1-4; maybe TRBD1 (6 bases). CDR1 is SNHLY, CDR2 FYNNEI, per germline. CDR3 size: 14 residues. The ends were cut back, 6 bases at V and 4 bases at J, with 12 bases in the middle. For the CDR3, the DNA is TGTGCCAGCAGGGAGGACAGCCTTAATGAAAAACTGTTTTTT. Translated: CASREDSLNEKLFF.

The rearrangement joins TRBV28 to TRBJ2-7; D uncertain. The ends were cut back, 6 bases at V and 2 bases at J, with 5 bases in the middle. There are 11 residues in the CDR3. Germline-derived CDR1 and CDR2 are MDHEN and SYDVKM. The CDR3 region is CASRSAYEQYF. For the CDR3, the DNA is TGTGCCAGCAGGTCAGCCTACGAGCAGTACTTC.

The rearrangement joins TRBV2 to TRBJ2-1, with TRBD1 identical over 8 bases. This CDR3 region has 14 residues. Germline V gene data show CDR1 as SNHLY and CDR2 as FYNNEI. V trimming: 7 bases; J trimming: 4 bases; junction bases outside the gene matches: 6. The CDR3 region is CASTGGPTYNEQFF. The CDR3 DNA is TGTGCCAGCACAGGGGGCCCGACATACAATGAGCAGTTCTTC.

The rearrangement uses TRBV4-1 and TRBJ1-1, with D perhaps matching TRBD1 (5 bases). Trimming pared 4 bases from V and 2 bases from J, leaving 11 bases between. CDR1 is MGHRA and CDR2 is YSYEKL in the germline V gene. The CDR3 length is 14 residues. The CDR3 nucleotides read TGCGCCAGCAGCCCTACAGGAGCCAACACTGAAGCTTTCTTT. Protein sequence: CASSPTGANTEAFF.

This sequence joins TRBV7-2 and TRBJ1-6, with 8 bases identical to TRBD1. The germline V gene has CDR1 SGHTA and CDR2 FQGNSA. The CDR3 is made up of 16 amino acids. The V gene end was trimmed by 3 bases and the J gene end by 9 bases; junction bases not matched to a gene: 10. The CDR3 DNA reads TGTGCCAGCAGCTTGGGGGGGACAGGCGATTTTTCACCCCTCCACTTT. It translates to CASSLGGTGDFSPLHF.